This T cell receptor (beta chain) derives from a study of identical twins. Losses at the gene ends were 2 bases for V and 4 bases for J; bases not matched to a gene: 5. Germline lookup yields CDR1 SGHTA and CDR2 FQGNSA. This CDR3 is 14 amino acids long. Everyone who donated was a healthy Caucasian. TCRdb re-derived calls from the 5' RACE reads in MiXCR, one entry per CDR3 protein. Of around 650,000 distinct CDR3 sequences listed, roughly 7.2% are singletons. Regarding this clonotype: Its antigen is not identified.

Study results and limitations: Fewer insertions marked abundant cord blood beta clonotypes; young adult naive trended weakly, memory not at all.

The same data also contributed to another study, on yellow fever vaccine responses in identical twins.

The sequenced material came from PBMCs. The chain links TRBV7-2 to TRBJ2-7; 7 positions match TRBD2. The sequence came from a young woman in good health. DNA for the CDR3: TGTGCCAGCAGCTTAACGGCGGGAGCGTACGAGCAGTACTTC. Protein sequence: CASSLTAGAYEQYF.